This is a list of T cell receptor beta chains from one sample in a study of blood T cell repertoires in COVID-19. Here immunoSEQ multiplex PCR was the method, and the copy in TCRdb shows in-frame clones only, minus some. The sample includes 180,000 or so clones, 85% to 90% seen only once; the top ten take around 7.8%. The sample was peripheral blood. All receptors come from an older woman with acute or convalescent COVID-19. Each CDR3 is given with its conserved first and last residue. A D gene is named only where the DNA matches it firmly. Clone size appears in some rows only: once, few, many, or a class for an expanded clone.

j_gene: TRBJ2-1; v_gene: TRBV12-3/TRBV12-4; abundance: NA; d_gene: NA; CDR3aa: CASSPLASEQFF; CDR3nt: TGTGCCAGCAGTCCTCTAGCGTCTGAGCAGTTCTTC
j_gene: TRBJ2-2; v_gene: TRBV7-3; abundance: few; d_gene: TRBD2; CDR3aa: CASSSGLAGAGELFF; CDR3nt: TGTGCCAGCAGCAGTGGACTAGCGGGAGCCGGGGAGCTGTTTTTT
j_gene: TRBJ1-1; v_gene: TRBV9; abundance: NA; d_gene: NA; CDR3aa: CASSVGGGGWTEAFF; CDR3nt: TGTGCCAGCAGCGTAGGGGGAGGGGGATGGACTGAAGCTTTCTTT
j_gene: TRBJ1-2; v_gene: TRBV18; abundance: NA; d_gene: TRBD1; CDR3aa: CASSPGTGRNYGYTF; CDR3nt: TGTGCCAGCTCACCCGGGACAGGCCGAAACTATGGCTACACCTTC
j_gene: TRBJ2-7; v_gene: TRBV11-2; abundance: NA; d_gene: NA; CDR3aa: CASSLDPQGYEQYF; CDR3nt: TGTGCCAGCAGCTTAGACCCACAGGGTTACGAGCAGTACTTC
j_gene: TRBJ1-3; v_gene: TRBV13; abundance: NA; d_gene: NA; CDR3aa: CASSQGHSGNTIYF; CDR3nt: TGTGCCAGCAGCCAAGGACACTCTGGAAACACCATATATTTT
j_gene: TRBJ2-5; v_gene: TRBV27; abundance: NA; d_gene: NA; CDR3aa: CASSLRAMGRETQYF; CDR3nt: TGTGCCAGCAGTTTAAGAGCTATGGGGCGAGAGACCCAGTACTTC
j_gene: TRBJ1-4; v_gene: TRBV5-4; abundance: NA; d_gene: NA; CDR3aa: CASSRGGTTNEKLFF; CDR3nt: TGTGCCAGCAGCCGTGGAGGGACAACTAATGAAAAACTGTTTTTT
j_gene: TRBJ1-3; v_gene: TRBV19; abundance: NA; d_gene: NA; CDR3aa: CASSIYRDSSGNTIYF; CDR3nt: TGTGCCAGTAGTATTTACAGGGATAGCTCTGGAAACACCATATATTTT
j_gene: TRBJ2-1; v_gene: TRBV11-3; abundance: NA; d_gene: NA; CDR3aa: CASSLDGDYNEQFF; CDR3nt: TGTGCCAGCAGCTTAGACGGGGATTACAATGAGCAGTTCTTC
j_gene: TRBJ2-7; v_gene: TRBV28; abundance: NA; d_gene: NA; CDR3aa: CASSPPGAYEQYF; CDR3nt: TGTGCCAGCAGTCCCCCCGGGGCCTACGAGCAGTACTTC
j_gene: TRBJ1-5; v_gene: TRBV6-5; abundance: NA; d_gene: NA; CDR3aa: CASTPRTSNQPQHF; CDR3nt: TGTGCCAGCACCCCGCGAACTAGCAATCAGCCCCAGCATTTT
j_gene: TRBJ2-5; v_gene: TRBV5-1; abundance: NA; d_gene: NA; CDR3aa: CASSLLLEGETQYF; CDR3nt: TGCGCCAGCAGCTTGTTGTTGGAGGGGGAGACCCAGTACTTC
j_gene: TRBJ2-1; v_gene: TRBV19; abundance: NA; d_gene: TRBD1; CDR3aa: CASSTGDRVKNEQFF; CDR3nt: TGTGCCAGTAGTACGGGGGACAGGGTCAAGAATGAGCAGTTCTTC
j_gene: TRBJ2-1; v_gene: TRBV21-1; abundance: once; d_gene: NA; CDR3aa: CASSKVSGLAGDGTIYNEQFF; CDR3nt: TGTGCCAGCAGCAAAGTCTCGGGACTAGCGGGAGATGGGACGATATACAATGAGCAGTTCTTC
j_gene: TRBJ2-1; v_gene: TRBV19; abundance: NA; d_gene: NA; CDR3aa: CASSEGLYNEQFF; CDR3nt: TGTGCCAGTAGTGAAGGACTTTACAATGAGCAGTTCTTC
j_gene: TRBJ2-5; v_gene: TRBV2; abundance: NA; d_gene: TRBD2; CDR3aa: CASSASRLAGGSRETQYF; CDR3nt: TGTGCCAGCAGCGCCAGCCGACTAGCGGGAGGGTCCCGGGAGACCCAGTACTTC
j_gene: TRBJ1-2; v_gene: TRBV14; abundance: NA; d_gene: NA; CDR3aa: CASSASRGGNYGYTF; CDR3nt: TGTGCCAGCAGCGCCTCCAGGGGCGGCAACTATGGCTACACCTTC
j_gene: TRBJ1-1; v_gene: TRBV4-2; abundance: NA; d_gene: NA; CDR3aa: CASSLSEMNTEAFF; CDR3nt: TGTGCCAGCAGTCTCAGTGAAATGAACACTGAAGCTTTCTTT
j_gene: TRBJ1-1; v_gene: TRBV19; abundance: NA; d_gene: TRBD1; CDR3aa: CASSGGQLPMF; CDR3nt: TGTGCCAGTTCCGGGGGACAGTTACCCATGTTT
j_gene: TRBJ2-6; v_gene: TRBV7-8; abundance: NA; d_gene: NA; CDR3aa: CASSLVTPGANVLTF; CDR3nt: TGTGCCAGCAGCTTAGTGACACCTGGGGCCAACGTCCTGACTTTC
j_gene: TRBJ1-4; v_gene: TRBV25-1; abundance: NA; d_gene: NA; CDR3aa: CASSDTGSTNEKLFF; CDR3nt: TGTGCCAGCAGTGATACAGGATCAACTAATGAAAAACTGTTTTTT
j_gene: TRBJ2-1; v_gene: TRBV11-3; abundance: NA; d_gene: TRBD2; CDR3aa: CASTPGGTSSNNEQFF; CDR3nt: TGTGCCAGCACTCCCGGGGGGACTAGTTCGAACAATGAGCAGTTCTTC
j_gene: TRBJ2-1; v_gene: TRBV6-1; abundance: NA; d_gene: TRBD1; CDR3aa: CASSEEGGRRLNEQFF; CDR3nt: TGTGCCAGCAGTGAAGAAGGGGGCAGACGTCTCAATGAGCAGTTCTTC
j_gene: TRBJ2-1; v_gene: TRBV4-2; abundance: NA; d_gene: TRBD2; CDR3aa: CASSQGTSGDRSRPSYNEQFF; CDR3nt: TGTGCCAGCAGCCAAGGGACTAGCGGGGACCGTAGCCGACCCTCCTACAATGAGCAGTTCTTC
j_gene: TRBJ1-4; v_gene: TRBV28; abundance: NA; d_gene: NA; CDR3aa: CASSRGNEKLFF; CDR3nt: TGTGCCAGCAGTCGCGGAAATGAAAAACTGTTTTTT
j_gene: TRBJ2-2; v_gene: TRBV9; abundance: NA; d_gene: NA; CDR3aa: CASSVDQRNTGELFF; CDR3nt: TGTGCCAGCAGCGTAGACCAGCGCAACACCGGGGAGCTGTTTTTT
j_gene: TRBJ1-1; v_gene: TRBV15; abundance: NA; d_gene: TRBD1; CDR3aa: CATSRRTGVGTTEAFF; CDR3nt: TGTGCCACCAGCAGACGGACAGGGGTTGGGACGACTGAAGCTTTCTTT
j_gene: TRBJ1-5; v_gene: TRBV6-5; abundance: NA; d_gene: NA; CDR3aa: CASSRTVFAPQHF; CDR3nt: TGTGCCAGCAGTCGGACAGTCTTTGCGCCCCAGCATTTT
j_gene: TRBJ2-2; v_gene: TRBV18; abundance: NA; d_gene: TRBD1; CDR3aa: CASSRGQGSTGELFF; CDR3nt: TGTGCCAGCTCACGGGGACAGGGAAGCACCGGGGAGCTGTTTTTT
j_gene: TRBJ2-1; v_gene: TRBV19; abundance: NA; d_gene: NA; CDR3aa: CASSPNGIPNEQFF; CDR3nt: TGTGCCAGTAGCCCTAACGGGATTCCCAATGAGCAGTTCTTC
j_gene: TRBJ2-7; v_gene: TRBV25-1; abundance: NA; d_gene: TRBD2; CDR3aa: CASSDPGTSGNEQYF; CDR3nt: TGTGCCAGCAGTGACCCCGGGACTAGCGGGAACGAGCAGTACTTC
j_gene: TRBJ2-1; v_gene: TRBV3-1/TRBV3-2; abundance: medium-sized; d_gene: TRBD1; CDR3aa: CASSQATHRPGTAYNEQFF; CDR3nt: TGTGCCAGCAGCCAGGCCACGCACCGCCCCGGGACAGCCTACAATGAGCAGTTCTTC
j_gene: TRBJ2-1; v_gene: TRBV11-1; abundance: NA; d_gene: NA; CDR3aa: CASSASGVSYNEQFF; CDR3nt: TGTGCCAGCAGCGCGTCGGGGGTCTCCTACAATGAGCAGTTCTTC
j_gene: TRBJ2-1; v_gene: TRBV15; abundance: few; d_gene: TRBD1; CDR3aa: CATSTGSTGYNEQFF; CDR3nt: TGTGCCACCAGCACGGGGTCGACAGGGTACAATGAGCAGTTCTTC
j_gene: TRBJ1-1; v_gene: TRBV6-5; abundance: NA; d_gene: NA; CDR3aa: CASNTGGTEAFF; CDR3nt: TGTGCCAGCAATACGGGGGGCACTGAAGCTTTCTTT
j_gene: TRBJ2-1; v_gene: TRBV9; abundance: NA; d_gene: TRBD1; CDR3aa: CASSLTGQGATRLEEQFF; CDR3nt: TGTGCCAGCAGCCTTACGGGACAGGGGGCGACCCGGCTTGAGGAGCAGTTCTTC
j_gene: TRBJ2-1; v_gene: TRBV19; abundance: NA; d_gene: TRBD2; CDR3aa: CASNNRGGTRANEQFF; CDR3nt: TGTGCCAGTAACAACCGGGGGGGGACTAGAGCCAATGAGCAGTTCTTC
j_gene: TRBJ2-2; v_gene: TRBV10-3; abundance: NA; d_gene: NA; CDR3aa: CAISEVRGTGELFF; CDR3nt: TGTGCCATCAGTGAGGTTAGGGGGACCGGGGAGCTGTTTTTT
j_gene: TRBJ2-1; v_gene: TRBV14; abundance: NA; d_gene: TRBD2; CDR3aa: CASSQDRTSGRFYNEQFF; CDR3nt: TGTGCCAGCAGCCAAGATAGGACTAGCGGGAGGTTCTACAATGAGCAGTTCTTC
j_gene: TRBJ1-1; v_gene: TRBV19; abundance: NA; d_gene: NA; CDR3aa: CASSIGQGRVTEAFF; CDR3nt: TGTGCCAGTAGTATAGGTCAGGGTCGCGTCACTGAAGCTTTCTTT
j_gene: TRBJ2-6; v_gene: TRBV11-3; abundance: NA; d_gene: TRBD1; CDR3aa: CASSLVRRGLPSSGANVLTF; CDR3nt: TGTGCCAGCAGCTTAGTTCGTAGGGGGCTCCCTAGCTCTGGGGCCAACGTCCTGACTTTC
j_gene: TRBJ1-2; v_gene: TRBV5-1; abundance: NA; d_gene: TRBD1; CDR3aa: CASSLFQGVNYGYTF; CDR3nt: TGCGCCAGCAGCTTGTTTCAGGGGGTTAACTATGGCTACACCTTC
j_gene: TRBJ2-2; v_gene: TRBV24-1; abundance: few; d_gene: NA; CDR3aa: CATSDLLGRSEGGELFF; CDR3nt: TGTGCCACCAGTGATTTGCTAGGACGTTCGGAGGGCGGGGAGCTGTTTTTT
j_gene: TRBJ1-1; v_gene: TRBV7-9; abundance: NA; d_gene: NA; CDR3aa: CASSLAVTGGNTEAFF; CDR3nt: TGTGCCAGCAGCTTAGCGGTGACAGGAGGGAACACTGAAGCTTTCTTT
j_gene: TRBJ2-1; v_gene: TRBV5-1; abundance: NA; d_gene: TRBD1; CDR3aa: CASSLETGRQFF; CDR3nt: TGCGCCAGCAGCTTGGAGACAGGGCGGCAGTTCTTC
j_gene: TRBJ1-5; v_gene: TRBV10-3; abundance: NA; d_gene: NA; CDR3aa: CAISLGGGQPQHF; CDR3nt: TGTGCCATCAGCCTGGGGGGAGGCCAGCCCCAGCATTTT
j_gene: TRBJ2-7; v_gene: TRBV9; abundance: NA; d_gene: NA; CDR3aa: CASSVGAGQSYEQYF; CDR3nt: TGTGCCAGCAGCGTAGGGGCAGGTCAGTCCTACGAGCAGTACTTC
j_gene: TRBJ1-4; v_gene: TRBV6-5; abundance: once; d_gene: TRBD1; CDR3aa: CASRLTGVRGEKLFF; CDR3nt: TGTGCCAGCAGATTAACAGGGGTTCGGGGAGAAAAACTGTTTTTT
j_gene: TRBJ2-3; v_gene: TRBV7-9; abundance: few; d_gene: NA; CDR3aa: CASSFSPTDTQYF; CDR3nt: TGTGCCAGCAGCTTTTCCCCGACAGATACGCAGTATTTT
j_gene: TRBJ1-5; v_gene: TRBV6-6; abundance: NA; d_gene: TRBD1; CDR3aa: CASSIGQGVFNQPQHF; CDR3nt: TGTGCCAGCAGTATCGGACAGGGAGTTTTTAATCAGCCCCAGCATTTT
j_gene: TRBJ2-2; v_gene: TRBV27; abundance: NA; d_gene: TRBD2; CDR3aa: CASSQQRQGLAGVTGELFF; CDR3nt: TGTGCCAGCAGCCAACAGAGGCAGGGGCTAGCGGGAGTAACCGGGGAGCTGTTTTTT
j_gene: TRBJ2-1; v_gene: TRBV7-3; abundance: NA; d_gene: TRBD2; CDR3aa: CASSRPEGVGGEQFF; CDR3nt: TGTGCCAGCAGCAGACCCGAGGGAGTGGGAGGGGAGCAGTTCTTC